This TCR beta chain was recovered during a study of OX40 agonist ivuxolimab in advanced cancers. Looked up from germline, CDR1 is MNHEY and CDR2 is SVGAGI. This CDR3 has 13 residues. The ends lost 6 bases at V and 5 bases at J; junction bases unmatched: 3. Assay: immunoSEQ multiplex PCR; the TCRdb copy retains only in-frame clones and omits some. This table holds under 50,000 clones, 92% found once. As for this clone: Its target is unknown.

General study findings and limits: In the 0.1 to 3.0 mg/kg range, CD4+ and CD8+ blood T cells had expanded clonally by week 6.

The source is an adult with an advanced solid tumor such as melanoma, head and neck, liver or kidney cancer. The chain is built from TRBV6-5 and TRBJ1-1; 10 bases align to TRBD1. The sample consisted of CD4+ or CD8+ T cells sorted from blood, taken in a trial of the OX40 agonist ivuxolimab. CDR3 nucleotides: TGTGCCAGCAGAGGACAGGGGGAGACTGAAGCTTTCTTT. Its protein is CASRGQGETEAFF.